These T cell receptor beta chains were read from a single sample in a study of T cells in Graves' hyperthyroidism and ophthalmopathy. MiXCR was run by TCRdb on the multiplex PCR reads, yielding one entry per CDR3 protein. Among roughly 350,000 distinct CDR3 sequences listed, about 15% were seen once. Sequenced sample: blood. The receptors come from a young woman with Graves' hyperthyroidism. The CDR3 runs from the conserved cysteine through the conserved F or W. D genes are given only for firm matches. Part of the rows lack a size; the others show once, few, many or a class for expanded clones.

clone_size: NA
v_call: TRBV18
d_call: NA
j_call: TRBJ2-7
cdr3_aa: CASSPPDGNLSEQYF
cdr3_nt: TGTGCCAGCTCACCACCTGACGGAAACCTCTCCGAGCAGTACTTC

clone_size: NA
v_call: TRBV2
d_call: NA
j_call: TRBJ2-3
cdr3_aa: CASKRWGLVADTQYF
cdr3_nt: TGTGCCAGCAAAAGGTGGGGCTTGGTTGCAGATACGCAGTATTTT

clone_size: many
v_call: TRBV11-2
d_call: NA
j_call: TRBJ2-7
cdr3_aa: CASSLSSGAGTLNYEQYF
cdr3_nt: TGTGCCAGCAGCTTAAGTTCGGGGGCGGGGACTCTCAACTACGAGCAGTACTTC

clone_size: many
v_call: TRBV28
d_call: TRBD2
j_call: TRBJ2-5
cdr3_aa: CASGGGYSPQETQYF
cdr3_nt: TGTGCCAGCGGGGGGGGGTACTCGCCCCAAGAGACCCAGTACTTC

clone_size: NA
v_call: TRBV7-3
d_call: NA
j_call: TRBJ2-7
cdr3_aa: CASSFGQNYEQYF
cdr3_nt: TGTGCCAGCAGCTTTGGTCAGAACTACGAGCAGTACTTC

clone_size: NA
v_call: TRBV4-1
d_call: NA
j_call: TRBJ1-5
cdr3_aa: CASSQEPNQPQHF
cdr3_nt: TGCGCCAGCAGCCAAGAACCGAATCAGCCCCAGCATTTT

clone_size: NA
v_call: TRBV28
d_call: NA
j_call: TRBJ1-1
cdr3_aa: CASKKGRYTEAFF
cdr3_nt: TGTGCCAGCAAGAAGGGACGGTACACTGAAGCTTTCTTT

clone_size: NA
v_call: TRBV24-1
d_call: NA
j_call: TRBJ2-4
cdr3_aa: CATSDFAPGARAKNIQYF
cdr3_nt: TGTGCCACCAGTGATTTTGCCCCAGGGGCCCGAGCCAAAAACATTCAGTACTTC

clone_size: many
v_call: TRBV6-2/TRBV6-3
d_call: NA
j_call: TRBJ2-1
cdr3_aa: CASSSANGDNEQFF
cdr3_nt: TGTGCCAGCAGTTCGGCGAACGGAGACAATGAGCAGTTCTTC

clone_size: NA
v_call: TRBV20-1
d_call: NA
j_call: TRBJ1-3
cdr3_aa: CSAGWMRASGGNTIYF
cdr3_nt: TGCAGTGCTGGGTGGATGCGGGCGTCAGGTGGAAACACCATATATTTT

clone_size: NA
v_call: TRBV5-6
d_call: NA
j_call: TRBJ1-3
cdr3_aa: CASSNQQGTGNTIYF
cdr3_nt: TGTGCCAGCAGCAACCAGCAGGGGACTGGAAACACCATATATTTT

clone_size: NA
v_call: TRBV20-1
d_call: NA
j_call: TRBJ1-2
cdr3_aa: CSAQARQTSYGYTF
cdr3_nt: TGCAGTGCCCAGGCCCGACAGACCTCATATGGCTACACCTTC

clone_size: few
v_call: TRBV12-3/TRBV12-4
d_call: TRBD2
j_call: TRBJ2-2
cdr3_aa: CASSPVAGGPGGELFF
cdr3_nt: TGTGCCAGCAGCCCAGTAGCGGGAGGGCCAGGCGGGGAGCTGTTTTTT

clone_size: many
v_call: TRBV12-3/TRBV12-4
d_call: TRBD1
j_call: TRBJ2-2
cdr3_aa: CASSLSRDRAVGGWLFF
cdr3_nt: TGTGCCAGCAGTTTGTCCCGGGACAGGGCGGTGGGGGGTTGGCTGTTTTTT

clone_size: NA
v_call: TRBV9
d_call: TRBD1
j_call: TRBJ1-2
cdr3_aa: CASSVAGTGVYGYTF
cdr3_nt: TGTGCCAGCAGCGTAGCCGGGACAGGGGTCTATGGCTACACCTTC

clone_size: few
v_call: TRBV30
d_call: NA
j_call: TRBJ1-1
cdr3_aa: CAWSSYDIAEAFF
cdr3_nt: TGTGCCTGGAGTTCCTATGATATTGCTGAAGCTTTCTTT

clone_size: many
v_call: TRBV24-1
d_call: TRBD2
j_call: TRBJ2-2
cdr3_aa: CATSAFPPGLASHRTGELFF
cdr3_nt: TGTGCCACCAGTGCATTCCCCCCGGGACTAGCATCACATCGCACCGGGGAGCTGTTTTTT

clone_size: many
v_call: TRBV20-1
d_call: TRBD1
j_call: TRBJ2-7
cdr3_aa: CSAQNRDSSREQYF
cdr3_nt: TGCAGTGCTCAAAACCGGGACAGTTCCCGCGAGCAGTACTTC

clone_size: many
v_call: TRBV2
d_call: NA
j_call: TRBJ2-7
cdr3_aa: CASNGLSFEQYF
cdr3_nt: TGTGCCAGCAACGGACTGTCGTTCGAGCAGTACTTC

clone_size: NA
v_call: TRBV6-2/TRBV6-3
d_call: NA
j_call: TRBJ2-1
cdr3_aa: CASTLQLLNLGGDEFF
cdr3_nt: TGTGCCAGCACCCTCCAGTTACTGAACCTTGGCGGAGACGAGTTCTTC

clone_size: many
v_call: TRBV11-2
d_call: TRBD1
j_call: TRBJ1-3
cdr3_aa: CASSLENRGHGNTIYF
cdr3_nt: TGTGCCAGCAGCTTAGAGAACAGGGGGCATGGAAACACCATATATTTT

clone_size: NA
v_call: TRBV5-4
d_call: NA
j_call: TRBJ2-6
cdr3_aa: CASSLEPTASGANVLTF
cdr3_nt: TGTGCCAGCAGCTTGGAGCCCACAGCCTCTGGGGCCAACGTCCTGACTTTC

clone_size: many
v_call: TRBV11-3
d_call: TRBD2
j_call: TRBJ2-1
cdr3_aa: CASSLDYSGRTNEQFF
cdr3_nt: TGTGCCAGCAGCTTAGATTATTCCGGGAGGACCAATGAGCAGTTCTTC

clone_size: many
v_call: TRBV20-1
d_call: TRBD1
j_call: TRBJ2-1
cdr3_aa: CSAMTGNNEQFF
cdr3_nt: TGCAGTGCCATGACAGGGAACAATGAGCAGTTCTTC

clone_size: many
v_call: TRBV28
d_call: TRBD1
j_call: TRBJ2-3
cdr3_aa: CASSTGVGVGTDTQYF
cdr3_nt: TGTGCCAGCAGTACAGGGGTCGGCGTTGGCACAGATACGCAGTATTTT

clone_size: few
v_call: TRBV12-3/TRBV12-4
d_call: TRBD1
j_call: TRBJ2-3
cdr3_aa: CASNTTGGTDTQYF
cdr3_nt: TGTGCCAGCAACACGACAGGGGGCACAGATACGCAGTATTTT

clone_size: NA
v_call: TRBV28
d_call: NA
j_call: TRBJ1-4
cdr3_aa: CASSFSQGREKLFF
cdr3_nt: TGTGCCAGCAGTTTTAGTCAGGGCCGAGAAAAACTGTTTTTT

clone_size: many
v_call: TRBV9
d_call: TRBD2
j_call: TRBJ2-2
cdr3_aa: CASSVSGTNTGELFF
cdr3_nt: TGTGCCAGCAGCGTTAGCGGGACGAACACCGGGGAGCTGTTTTTT

clone_size: many
v_call: TRBV6-1
d_call: TRBD1
j_call: TRBJ1-1
cdr3_aa: CASSEETGVPFF
cdr3_nt: TGTGCCAGCAGTGAAGAGACAGGGGTTCCTTTCTTT

clone_size: many
v_call: TRBV15
d_call: TRBD1
j_call: TRBJ1-6
cdr3_aa: CATSRAGGTLGPLHF
cdr3_nt: TGTGCCACCAGCAGAGCAGGGGGTACGTTGGGTCCCCTCCACTTT

clone_size: NA
v_call: TRBV14
d_call: NA
j_call: TRBJ2-7
cdr3_aa: CASSQDVGRDEQYF
cdr3_nt: TGTGCCAGCAGCCAAGATGTGGGTAGGGACGAGCAGTACTTC

clone_size: NA
v_call: TRBV9
d_call: TRBD2
j_call: TRBJ2-2
cdr3_aa: CASSVSGGGELFF
cdr3_nt: TGTGCCAGCAGCGTTAGCGGGGGCGGGGAGCTGTTTTTT

clone_size: many
v_call: TRBV6-1
d_call: NA
j_call: TRBJ2-7
cdr3_aa: CASSYGPRSYEQYF
cdr3_nt: TGTGCCAGCAGTTACGGCCCCCGCTCCTACGAGCAGTACTTC

clone_size: NA
v_call: TRBV12-3/TRBV12-4
d_call: NA
j_call: TRBJ1-2
cdr3_aa: CASSSKSGLYGYTF
cdr3_nt: TGTGCCAGCAGTTCGAAATCAGGCCTCTATGGCTACACCTTC

clone_size: few
v_call: TRBV5-1
d_call: TRBD2
j_call: TRBJ2-1
cdr3_aa: CASSFSGSLQFF
cdr3_nt: TGCGCCAGCAGCTTTAGCGGGAGTTTACAGTTCTTC

clone_size: many
v_call: TRBV6-1
d_call: NA
j_call: TRBJ2-1
cdr3_aa: CASTHGSPFFRYNEQFF
cdr3_nt: TGTGCCAGCACCCACGGGTCGCCCTTTTTCCGCTACAATGAGCAGTTCTTC

clone_size: NA
v_call: TRBV5-5
d_call: NA
j_call: TRBJ1-2
cdr3_aa: CASSLLQVWREGYTF
cdr3_nt: TGTGCCAGCAGCTTGTTACAGGTTTGGCGTGAGGGCTACACCTTC

clone_size: many
v_call: TRBV28
d_call: NA
j_call: TRBJ2-5
cdr3_aa: CASSLGRTRETQYF
cdr3_nt: TGTGCCAGCAGTTTAGGCCGCACCCGCGAGACCCAGTACTTC

clone_size: many
v_call: TRBV20-1
d_call: TRBD1
j_call: TRBJ1-1
cdr3_aa: CSARADRGRDEAFF
cdr3_nt: TGCAGTGCTAGAGCTGACAGGGGGAGGGATGAAGCTTTCTTT

clone_size: many
v_call: TRBV28
d_call: NA
j_call: TRBJ1-2
cdr3_aa: CASTRPGRAGYGYTF
cdr3_nt: TGTGCCAGCACCCGACCGGGACGGGCGGGCTATGGCTACACCTTC

clone_size: many
v_call: TRBV6-1
d_call: NA
j_call: TRBJ1-3
cdr3_aa: CASRGTTISGNTIYF
cdr3_nt: TGTGCCAGCAGGGGGACCACAATCTCTGGAAACACCATATATTTT

clone_size: NA
v_call: TRBV20-1
d_call: TRBD2
j_call: TRBJ2-7
cdr3_aa: CSASWFSDGREQYF
cdr3_nt: TGCAGTGCTAGTTGGTTTTCCGACGGGAGGGAGCAGTACTTC

clone_size: many
v_call: TRBV12-3/TRBV12-4
d_call: NA
j_call: TRBJ2-5
cdr3_aa: CASSLKKTKETQYF
cdr3_nt: TGTGCCAGCAGTTTAAAGAAAACAAAAGAGACCCAGTACTTC

clone_size: NA
v_call: TRBV7-2
d_call: NA
j_call: TRBJ2-1
cdr3_aa: CASTRQVEQFF
cdr3_nt: TGTGCCAGCACGCGACAGGTTGAGCAGTTCTTC

clone_size: once
v_call: TRBV10-3
d_call: NA
j_call: TRBJ2-7
cdr3_aa: CATRGGLGGYEQYF
cdr3_nt: TGTGCCACCAGGGGGGGACTAGGGGGGTACGAGCAGTACTTC

clone_size: few
v_call: TRBV6-2/TRBV6-3
d_call: TRBD1
j_call: TRBJ1-2
cdr3_aa: CASSPRDSRGYTF
cdr3_nt: TGTGCCAGCAGTCCCCGGGACAGTCGCGGCTACACCTTC